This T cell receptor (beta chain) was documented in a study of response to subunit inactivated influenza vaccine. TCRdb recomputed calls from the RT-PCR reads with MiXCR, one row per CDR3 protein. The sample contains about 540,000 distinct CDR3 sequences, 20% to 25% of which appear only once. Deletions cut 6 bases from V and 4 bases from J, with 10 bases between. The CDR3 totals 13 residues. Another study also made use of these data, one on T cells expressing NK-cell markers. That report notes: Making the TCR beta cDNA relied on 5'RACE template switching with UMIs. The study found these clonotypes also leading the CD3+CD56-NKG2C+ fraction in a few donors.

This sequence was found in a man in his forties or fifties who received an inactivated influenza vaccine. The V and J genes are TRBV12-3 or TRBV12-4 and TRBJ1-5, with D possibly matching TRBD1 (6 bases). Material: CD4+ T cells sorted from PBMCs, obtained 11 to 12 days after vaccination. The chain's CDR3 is CASSSTGNQPQHF. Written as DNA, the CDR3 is TGTGCCAGCAGCTCTACAGGGAATCAGCCCCAGCATTTT.